This TCR beta chain was sequenced during a study of T cell repertoires in cytomegalovirus infection. This clonotype was counted only a few times. What it recognizes is unknown. The germline V gene encodes CDR1 MDHEN and CDR2 SYDVKM. The V end lost 2 bases, the J end lost 2 bases, and 16 bases lay between the germline ends. The CDR3 length is 16 residues. MiXCR, run by TCRdb on the reads, gives a single entry per CDR3 protein. The sample shows about 740,000 distinct CDR3 sequences, less than 40% of them seen only once. The study, taken as a whole, reports: Accumulated public TCR beta family frequency recognized individuals carrying CMV together with the relevant HLA.

Sequencing used PBMCs. The receptor was derived from a human donor in good health (CMV status not recorded). Some clones in this sample may be carry-over from other donors' samples. The chain joins TRBV28 to TRBJ2-7; TRBD2 might be the D (6 bases). The CDR3 nucleotides read TGTGCCAGCAGTTTACTAGTCGGGAGACAGACCTACGAGCAGTACTTC. Protein sequence: CASSLLVGRQTYEQYF.